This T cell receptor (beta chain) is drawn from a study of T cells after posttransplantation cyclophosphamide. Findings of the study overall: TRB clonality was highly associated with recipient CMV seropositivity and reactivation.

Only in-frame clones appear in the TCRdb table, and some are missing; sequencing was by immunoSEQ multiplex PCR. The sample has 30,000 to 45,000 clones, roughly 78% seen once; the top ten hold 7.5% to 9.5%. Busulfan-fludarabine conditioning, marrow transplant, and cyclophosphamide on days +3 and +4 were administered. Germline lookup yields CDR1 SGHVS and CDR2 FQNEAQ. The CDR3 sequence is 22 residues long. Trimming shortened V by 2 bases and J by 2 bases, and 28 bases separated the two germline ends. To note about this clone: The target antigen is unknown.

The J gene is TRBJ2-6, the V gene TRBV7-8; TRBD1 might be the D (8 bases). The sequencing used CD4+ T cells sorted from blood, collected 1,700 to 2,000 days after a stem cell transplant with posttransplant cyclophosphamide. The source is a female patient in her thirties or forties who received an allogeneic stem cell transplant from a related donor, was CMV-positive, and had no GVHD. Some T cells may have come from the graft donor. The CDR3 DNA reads TGTGCCAGCAGCTTATCAACCAGGACAGGGAGGGCTCTCCGGGCTGGGGCCAACGTCCTGACTTTC. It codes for CASSLSTRTGRALRAGANVLTF.